One and the same sample provided the 3 T cell receptor beta chains below, sequenced in a study of shared clonotypes between healthy human individuals. Method: immunoSEQ multiplex PCR; TCRdb's copy keeps in-frame clones and lacks some. Among roughly 2.5 million clones listed, roughly nine tenths were seen once. The sample was naive CD4+ T cells sorted from blood. As to subset: CD45RA+ positively selected. These receptor sequences come from a man between 18 and 29 years old in good health.

J is TRBJ1-5 and V is TRBV28; 11 bases align to TRBD1. The CDR3 totals 20 residues. Germline V lookup: CDR1 MDHEN, CDR2 SYDVKM. V lost 6 bases, J lost 0 bases, and 16 bases stayed unmatched. The CDR3 spells CASRSNRWGQGDYSNQPQHF. CDR3 bases: TGTGCCAGCAGATCTAACCGGTGGGGACAGGGGGATTATAGCAATCAGCCCCAGCATTTT.

This chain joins TRBV2 and TRBJ2-7; D remains unclear. CDR3 length equals 13 residues. CDR1 and CDR2 from the germline V gene are SNHLY and FYNNEI. Trimming left V 4 bases short and J 3 bases short, with 10 bases between. This CDR3 is CASSVIDYYEQYF. The CDR3 DNA reads as TGTGCCAGCAGTGTGATAGATTACTACGAGCAGTACTTC.

The chain links TRBV4-3 to TRBJ2-7; 8 bases fit TRBD1. Germline loops: CDR1 LGHNA, CDR2 YSLEER. J was trimmed by 2 bases and V by 3 bases; bases with no gene match: 9. The CDR3 sequence is 16 residues long. CDR3 DNA: TGCGCCAGCAGCCATACGGCCGGGACAGGAGCCTACGAGCAGTACTTC. It yields the protein CASSHTAGTGAYEQYF.